This T cell receptor beta chain was obtained from a study of OX40 agonist ivuxolimab in advanced cancers. Across the whole study: Patients' therapy was ivuxolimab, an antibody that acts as an agonist of OX40 (CD134). Enrollees could have had prior anti-PD-1, anti-PD-L1 or anti-CTLA-4 therapy, which roughly 40% had received. In three patients, partial responses were observed, one with hepatocellular carcinoma and two with cutaneous melanoma.

Notes on the study in general: Those patients achieving a partial response at 0.1-3.0 mg/kg showed among the lowest clonal expansion.

Looked up from germline, CDR1 is KGHSH and CDR2 is LQKENI. Trimming took 2 bases from V and 2 from J, leaving 10 bases between them. This CDR3 has 15 amino acids. Generated by immunoSEQ multiplex PCR, the TCRdb table keeps only in-frame clones and is missing some. The data show more than 65,000 clones, with 85% seen just once and 0.8% to 1% held by the top ten. To note about this clone: Its antigen is currently unknown.

Specimen: CD4+ or CD8+ T cells sorted from blood, collected in a trial of the OX40 agonist ivuxolimab. The rearrangement links TRBV18 to TRBJ1-5, with D tentatively TRBD1 (5 bases). The clonotype was recovered from an adult with an advanced solid tumor such as melanoma, head and neck, liver or kidney cancer. The CDR3: CASSPLGGGNQPQHF. The CDR3 nucleotides are TGTGCCAGCTCACCATTGGGGGGAGGCAATCAGCCCCAGCATTTT.